What follows are 10 T cell receptor beta chains derived from one specimen sequenced in a study of control samples from healthy donors and cancer patients. Sequencing used immunoSEQ multiplex PCR; TCRdb keeps in-frame clones, though not all of them. The sample records fewer than 200,000 clones, over 85% being singletons. Specimen: blood. The receptor source for this set is a woman aged 55 to 70 in good health.

V usage is TRBV6-5 and J usage is TRBJ1-3; perhaps TRBD1 as D (6 bases). The V and J ends lost 0 bases and 0 bases respectively, with 9 bases between them. The CDR3 loop spans 16 amino acids. Germline CDR1 and CDR2: MNHEY and SVGAGI. CDR3 sequence (DNA): TGTGCCAGCAGTTACTCGACAGGCCACTCTGGAAACACCATATATTTT. Its translation is CASSYSTGHSGNTIYF.

The chain carries TRBV7-9 and TRBJ1-1; D might be TRBD1 (5 bases). Germline V CDR1 and CDR2: SEHNR, FQNEAQ (reference sequence). V was trimmed by 5 bases and J by 8 bases, leaving 15 bases between them. The CDR3 has 13 amino acids. The CDR3 region is CASSLLGESEAFF. For the CDR3, the DNA is TGTGCCAGCAGCCTACTAGGGGAATCCGAAGCTTTCTTT.

This chain joins TRBV5-6 and TRBJ2-2; D is perhaps TRBD2 (7 bases). With 6 bases removed from V and 5 bases from J, the gap between germline ends came to 14 bases. Germline values: CDR1 SGHDT, CDR2 YYEEEE. This CDR3 has 14 amino acids. The DNA for the CDR3 is TGTGCCAGCAAGGCGGGGGCACAGACCGGGGAGCTGTTTTTT. Residues: CASKAGAQTGELFF.

The chain combines TRBV7-8 with TRBJ1-2, with TRBD1 matching over 9 bases. This CDR3 contains 16 residues. Germline V gene sequence: CDR1 SGHVS, CDR2 FQNEAQ. Trimming took 5 bases from V and 1 from J; bases not matched to a gene: 8. CDR3 coding DNA: TGTGCCAGCAGCCTACTCCCGGACAGGGGTAACTATGGCTACACCTTC. Amino acid sequence: CASSLLPDRGNYGYTF. The entire variable domain, with the rest obtained from reference TRBV7-8 and TRBJ1-2, is as follows: GAGVSQSPRYKVAKRGQDVALRCDPISGHVSLFWYQQALGQGPEFLTYFQNEAQLDKSGLPSDRFFAERPEGSVSTLKIQRTQQEDSAVYLCASSLLPDRGNYGYTFGSGTRLTVV.

The V and J genes are TRBV18 and TRBJ1-4; 8 nucleotides align to TRBD1. CDR3 length: 15 residues. The germline V gene has CDR1 KGHSH and CDR2 LQKENI. J was trimmed by 5 bases and V by 3 bases; bases with no gene match: 5. The CDR3 protein is CASSPRTGSNEKLFF. The CDR3 DNA reads TGTGCCAGCTCACCGAGGACAGGGAGCAATGAAAAACTGTTTTTT.

The CDR3, as DNA: TGTGCCAGCAGTGAAGTACGGACTAGCAATCAGCCCCAGCATTTT. Protein product: CASSEVRTSNQPQHF. The chain employs TRBV2 and TRBJ1-5, with unresolved D. Germline V CDR1 and CDR2: SNHLY, FYNNEI. V gave up 1 base and J gave up 0 bases, with 7 bases separating them. This CDR3 spans 15 amino acids. The entire variable domain, with the rest obtained from reference TRBV2 and TRBJ1-5, is as follows: EPEVTQTPSHQVTQMGQEVILRCVPISNHLYFYWYRQILGQKVEFLVSFYNNEISEKSEIFDDQFSVERPDGSNFTLKIRSTKLEDSAMYFCASSEVRTSNQPQHFGDGTRLSIL.

On this clone: One end of the junction varies from germline; a read error may be responsible. The chain has TRBV18 and TRBJ2-7; TRBD1 aligns across 9 bases. The CDR3 sequence is 14 residues long. CDR1 and CDR2 from the germline V gene are KGHSH and LQKENI. As DNA, the CDR3 is TGTGCCAGTTCACGACAGGGGGTTAGCTACGAGCAGTACTTC. As protein: CASSRQGVSYEQYF. The full variable domain, completed using reference TRBV18 and TRBJ2-7, is NAGVMQNPRHLVRRRGQEARLRCSPMKGHSHVYWYRQLPEEGLKFMVYLQKENIIDESGMPKERFSAEFPKEGPSILRIQQVVRGDSAAYFCASSRQGVSYEQYFGPGTRLTVT.

A few counts support this clone. The chain carries TRBV7-2 and TRBJ1-1, with D possibly matching TRBD1 (6 bases). V lost 8 bases to trimming and J lost 2 bases, with 15 bases between them. This CDR3 region has 14 residues. Germline V gives CDR1 SGHTA, CDR2 FQGNSA. CDR3 nucleotide sequence: TGTGCCAGCCGACTCGACAGGCTCAACACTGAAGCTTTCTTT. Protein product: CASRLDRLNTEAFF.

The V and J genes are TRBV7-9 and TRBJ2-5; D possibly matches TRBD1 or TRBD2 (5 bases each). Germline CDR1 is SEHNR and CDR2 is FQNEAQ (reference sequence). The CDR3 contains 13 residues. Deletions cut 1 base from V and 5 bases from J, with 8 bases between. The CDR3: CASSLVGAETQYF. For the CDR3, the DNA is TGTGCCAGCAGCTTAGTCGGGGCTGAGACCCAGTACTTC.

The chain employs TRBV10-1 and TRBJ1-1, with 8 bases lining up with TRBD1. J gave up 5 bases and V 6 bases, and 5 bases lay outside the gene matches. The length of the CDR3 is 13 residues. Germline V gene sequence: CDR1 WNHNN, CDR2 SYGVQD (reference sequence). CDR3 sequence: CASRGQGGTEAFF. CDR3 DNA: TGCGCCAGCAGAGGACAGGGAGGGACTGAAGCTTTCTTT.